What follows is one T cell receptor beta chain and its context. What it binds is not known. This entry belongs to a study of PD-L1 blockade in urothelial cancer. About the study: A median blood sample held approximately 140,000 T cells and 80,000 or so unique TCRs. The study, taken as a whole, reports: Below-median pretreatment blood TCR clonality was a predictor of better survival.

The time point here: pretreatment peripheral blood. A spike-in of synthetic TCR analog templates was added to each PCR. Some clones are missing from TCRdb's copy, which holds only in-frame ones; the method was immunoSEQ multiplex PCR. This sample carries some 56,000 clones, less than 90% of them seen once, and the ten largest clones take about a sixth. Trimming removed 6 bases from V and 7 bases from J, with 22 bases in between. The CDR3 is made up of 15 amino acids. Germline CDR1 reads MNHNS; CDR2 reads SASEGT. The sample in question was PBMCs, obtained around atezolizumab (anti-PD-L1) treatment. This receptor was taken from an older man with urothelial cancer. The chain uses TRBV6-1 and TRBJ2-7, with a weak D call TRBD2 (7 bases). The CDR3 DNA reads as TGTGCCAGCAGCCCGGGGGGCGCGCAATTGGGGGAGCAGTACTTC. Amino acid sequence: CASSPGGAQLGEQYF.